This entry lists 5 T cell receptor beta chains sequenced from one sample in a study of Ad26.COV2.S vaccination and SARS-CoV-2 variants. Treatment specified: around 19 received Ad26.COV2.S at low or high dose, single or two shots; several received placebo; per-sample allocation not given. Samples analyzed were those drawn on day 63 after the first vaccine or placebo injection. Clones were sequenced by immunoSEQ multiplex PCR, and TCRdb holds only the in-frame ones, with some missing. The sample has 330,000 or so clones, roughly 90% seen once; the top ten hold 5.5%. The input for sequencing was peripheral blood, taken in a trial of Ad26.COV2.S vaccine versus placebo. The receptors derive from a person between 18 and 65 years old who received the Ad26.COV2.S COVID-19 vaccine or a placebo.

The chain recombines TRBV29-1 with TRBJ2-1; the D call may be TRBD1 or TRBD2 (5 bases each). The CDR3 is made up of 16 amino acids. V gave up 8 bases and J gave up 7 bases, with 27 bases separating them. Germline V gives CDR1 SQVTM, CDR2 ANQGSEA. The CDR3 nucleotides read TGCAGCTTCCTTCCAGTCGCCGGGACCACGGTGAATGAGCAGTTCTTC. Its translation is CSFLPVAGTTVNEQFF.

The V call is TRBV19, the J call TRBJ2-2; 9 bases line up with TRBD1. The V and J ends lost 7 bases and 6 bases, in that order; junction bases with no gene match: 9. This CDR3 has 15 amino acids. Germline-derived CDR1 and CDR2 are LNHDA and SQIVND (reference sequence). Here the CDR3 DNA reads TGTGCCAGTATTAGAGACAGGGGGGTCGCCGGGGAGCTGTTTTTT. It yields the protein CASIRDRGVAGELFF.

The chain has TRBV4-3 and TRBJ2-2; 9 bases fit TRBD1. Looked up from germline, CDR1 is LGHNA and CDR2 is YSLEER. J was trimmed by 7 bases and V by 0 bases; bases with no gene match: 12. CDR3 length equals 18 residues. The chain's CDR3 is CASSQDEEGQGEGGELFF. The CDR3 DNA sequence: TGCGCCAGCAGCCAAGATGAGGAGGGACAGGGTGAAGGCGGGGAGCTGTTTTTT.

This chain uses TRBV19 with TRBJ1-1; 8 bases line up with TRBD1. Germline V lookup: CDR1 LNHDA, CDR2 SQIVND (reference sequence). With 9 bases clipped from V and 0 bases from J, the junction kept 9 bases outside the gene matches. The length of the CDR3 is 15 residues. Written as DNA, the CDR3 is TGTGCCAGCAGACAGGGGCGGACATTGAACACTGAAGCTTTCTTT. Translated: CASRQGRTLNTEAFF.

The rearrangement joins TRBV5-5 to TRBJ1-4, with D hard to call. Germline V gives CDR1 SGHKS, CDR2 YYEKEE (reference sequence). The V end lost 3 bases, the J end lost 8 bases, and 11 bases lay between the germline ends. The CDR3 contains 13 residues. CDR3: CASSSLPGEKLFF. In nucleotides, the CDR3 is TGTGCCAGCAGCTCCCTTCCGGGAGAAAAACTGTTTTTT.